What follows is one TCR beta chain and its context. Its cognate antigen is unknown. This record comes from a study of T cells after yellow fever vaccination. Study-level results: Post-booster repertoires again held most primary-vaccination clones (96% CD4, 85% to 90% CD8).

Using its own MiXCR run on the 5' RACE reads, TCRdb lists one record per CDR3 protein. Seen here are some 350,000 distinct CDR3 sequences, approximately 4% observed once, and the top ten hold approximately 23%. CDR3 length equals 15 residues. Looked up from germline, CDR1 is SGHRS and CDR2 is YFSETQ. Trimming removed 4 bases at V and 0 bases at J, with 13 bases between. Material: PBMCs, obtained 5 days after the yellow fever booster vaccination. This sequence was found in a young man who received the YFV17D yellow fever vaccine. The rearrangement uses TRBV5-1 and TRBJ1-1, with a weak D call TRBD1 (6 bases). This CDR3 is CASSGRGDMNTEAFF. CDR3 in DNA: TGCGCCAGCAGCGGCCGGGGGGACATGAACACTGAAGCTTTCTTT.